Listed here are 4 T cell receptor beta chains from one sample, sequenced in a study of graft-versus-host responses after intestinal transplantation. Here immunoSEQ multiplex PCR was the method, and the copy in TCRdb shows in-frame clones only, minus some. The table includes 55,000 to 70,000 clones, roughly 89% detected once. This material consisted of PBMCs, taken about 120 days after intestinal transplantation. These receptors came from a human patient who received an intestinal transplant, so some T cells may come from the graft donor.

V usage is TRBV18 and J usage is TRBJ1-2; 7 bases match TRBD1. V gave up 3 bases and J gave up 1 base; unmatched junction bases: 11. Germline CDR1 is KGHSH and CDR2 is LQKENI. The CDR3 loop spans 17 amino acids. The CDR3 sequence: CASSPADRKGGNYGYTF. The CDR3 nucleotides are TGTGCCAGCTCACCCGCGGACAGGAAAGGTGGTAACTATGGCTACACCTTC.

The count of this clone is one. This chain connects TRBV18 to TRBJ2-3, with 8 bases that match TRBD1. Trimming cost V 2 bases and J 6 bases; bases outside gene matches: 4. The CDR3 totals 14 residues. CDR1 is KGHSH, CDR2 LQKENI, per germline. The CDR3, as DNA: TGTGCCAGCTCACCAGACAGGGGCAGGGATACGCAGTATTTT. This sequence encodes CASSPDRGRDTQYF.

This clone has more than one count but fewer than ten. V is TRBV7-2 and J is TRBJ1-3; no firm D call. V was trimmed by 6 bases and J by 0 bases, leaving 9 bases between them. The CDR3 is 14 amino acids. Per the germline V gene, CDR1 is SGHTA and CDR2 is FQGNSA. The CDR3 protein is CASSPVGSGNTIYF. Written as DNA, the CDR3 is TGTGCCAGCAGTCCAGTTGGCTCTGGAAACACCATATATTTT.

This rearrangement joins TRBV7-6 to TRBJ2-3, with 8 positions matching TRBD2. CDR1 is SGHVS, CDR2 FNYEAQ, per germline. The CDR3 is made up of 15 amino acids. J gave up 0 bases and V 3 bases, and 2 bases lay outside the gene matches. The CDR3 spells CASSFRGGSTDTQYF. CDR3 DNA: TGTGCCAGCAGCTTCCGGGGGGGGAGCACAGATACGCAGTATTTT.